A selection of T cell receptor beta chains follows, all from one sample in a study of beta chain features in type 1 diabetes. Clones were sequenced by immunoSEQ multiplex PCR, and TCRdb holds only the in-frame ones, with some missing. The profile shows some 900,000 clones, roughly 15% of them singletons. Material for sequencing was naive CD4+ T cells from blood. The receptors were gathered from a woman younger than 30 in good health. The conserved cysteine and the conserved F or W are not part of the CDR3 here.

V gene	J gene	CDR3 protein
TRBV9	TRBJ2-2	ASSTRQGANTGELF
TRBV19	TRBJ2-2	ASSITQVTAGELF
TRBV28	TRBJ2-3	ATVGTPSTDTQY
TRBV7-9	TRBJ1-4	ASSFTGLREKLF
TRBV6-6	TRBJ1-5	ASSWGINQPQH
TRBV27	TRBJ2-1	ASSPPRTGINEQF
TRBV28	TRBJ2-1	ASSNPDSGSPQF
TRBV5-1	TRBJ2-5	ASRRGEETQY
TRBV11-2	TRBJ2-1	ASSLGHGSYNEQF
TRBV4-3	TRBJ2-3	ASSQVFRKRATDTQY
TRBV14	TRBJ1-2	ASSQVVYAGYT
TRBV5-1	TRBJ2-2	ASRGLAGGMNTGELF
TRBV7-9	TRBJ2-7	ASSFGSGMHEQY
TRBV4-2	TRBJ1-2	ASSQDSGTAGLYGYT
TRBV7-2	TRBJ2-1	ASSLLAQGERNEQF
TRBV28	TRBJ2-3	ASSFRGAIDTQY
TRBV7-9	TRBJ2-1	ASSSNSPGGEQF
TRBV7-2	TRBJ2-3	ASSPRGTSTDTQY
TRBV9	TRBJ1-3	ASSEGYQTGDSGNTIY
TRBV7-9	TRBJ1-1	ASSLVQIMNTEAF
TRBV29-1	TRBJ1-1	SVLPSVSGTEAF
TRBV15	TRBJ2-2	ATSRPYTGELF
TRBV7-9	TRBJ1-3	ASSSHQGSGNTIY
TRBV4-3	TRBJ2-7	ASSQDLARRTSEQY
TRBV5-1	TRBJ2-3	ASGAKGADTQY
TRBV7-9	TRBJ2-7	ASSAIGETIQY
TRBV6-5	TRBJ2-7	ASRTGSAYEQY
TRBV18	TRBJ1-3	ASQDVGNTIY
TRBV28	TRBJ1-3	ASRSQGLGAIY
TRBV28	TRBJ2-2	ASSLFVGVGTGELF
TRBV25-1	TRBJ2-3	ASSEYLGGTDTQY
TRBV11-2	TRBJ2-7	ASSSLAGGIEQY
TRBV27	TRBJ2-3	ASSPVSLDTQY
TRBV6-6	TRBJ2-1	ASSYSRDNEQF
TRBV18	TRBJ2-2	ASSPSQGSGELF
TRBV10-3	TRBJ2-5	AIMPNPRGTQY
TRBV6-1	TRBJ2-7	ASSESGKSVGEQY
TRBV5-4	TRBJ2-1	ASSLPSGSDKSSYNEQF
TRBV9	TRBJ2-1	ASSPGGSEQF
TRBV15	TRBJ1-5	ATSRGDRGFGQPQH
TRBV20-1	TRBJ1-4	SARDTTTA